This T cell receptor (beta chain) is from a study of post-analysis software for immune sequencing data. Study outcomes and limitations: The study found TRBV5-6, TRBV5-1 and TRBV20-1 among a few TRBV segments more frequent in patients than controls.

Remarks on this clonotype: The antigen remains unidentified.

Unique molecular identifiers were built into the TCR beta cDNA libraries. From the PCR reads, TCRdb called clonotypes with MiXCR, one entry per CDR3 protein. The table has approximately 350,000 distinct CDR3 sequences, roughly 38% seen once. The CDR3 has 14 residues. The V gene lost 6 bases and the J gene lost 3 bases, with 14 bases spanning the gap. Germline loops: CDR1 MGHRA, CDR2 YSYEKL. The chain employs TRBV4-1 and TRBJ1-2, with D perhaps TRBD1 (6 bases). The sequence derives from a girl aged 10-17 years with multiple sclerosis. Sequencing was done on a sample of blood. CDR3 residues: CASRNRAKDYGYTF. CDR3 sequence (DNA): TGCGCCAGCAGGAACAGGGCGAAGGACTATGGCTACACCTTC.